These 6 T cell receptor beta chains originate from one sample sequenced in a study of T cell responses to AZD1222 COVID-19 vaccine. Repertoires were generated with immunoSEQ multiplex PCR, while TCRdb's copy carries only in-frame clones and drops some. The data contain some 120,000 clones, around 87% of them singletons. Sequences were derived from peripheral blood, sampled on day 0 of AZD1222 vaccination. These receptors were taken from an adult in good health.

CDR3 bases: TGTGCCAGTAGCCAGGTCCGTGAAGCTTTCTTT. This translates into CASSQVREAFF. The chain links TRBV19 to TRBJ1-1, with unresolved D. This CDR3 is built from 11 residues. The V gene lost 6 bases and the J gene lost 7 bases, with 9 bases spanning the gap. CDR1 is LNHDA and CDR2 is SQIVND in the germline V gene (reference sequence).

The chain joins TRBV7-9 to TRBJ2-2, with D possibly matching TRBD2 (7 bases). Trimming took off 4 bases at V and 6 bases at J, with 21 bases between the two ends. The CDR3 extends over 17 amino acids. From germline, CDR1 is SEHNR and CDR2 FQNEAQ (reference sequence). The CDR3 region has the DNA TGTGCCAGCAGCTCCCCTACCGGGGGGCAATCTCCCGGGGAGCTGTTTTTT. This translates into CASSSPTGGQSPGELFF.

The chain employs TRBV3-1 (or the pseudogene TRBV3-2) and TRBJ1-4; 8 bases are a match to TRBD1. Germline lookup yields CDR1 LGHDT and CDR2 YNNKEL (reference sequence). The V gene end was trimmed by 1 base and the J gene end by 0 bases; junction bases not matched to a gene: 4. The CDR3 contains 17 residues. The CDR3 sequence is CASSQGDRRATNEKLFF. The CDR3 nucleotides are TGTGCCAGCAGCCAAGGGGACAGGCGGGCAACTAATGAAAAACTGTTTTTT.

The rearrangement links TRBV5-1 to TRBJ1-1; D is undetermined. The V end lost 0 bases, the J end lost 7 bases, and 7 bases lay between the germline ends. Germline loops: CDR1 SGHRS, CDR2 YFSETQ. CDR3 size: 12 residues. The CDR3 bases are TGCGCCAGCAGCTTGGCCGAAGGTGAAGCTTTCTTT. The encoded protein is CASSLAEGEAFF.

The rearrangement joins TRBV10-3 to TRBJ2-3, with 9 bases aligning to TRBD2. CDR3 length: 16 amino acids. Germline loops: CDR1 ENHRY, CDR2 SYGVKD. V was clipped by 2 bases and J by 4 bases; unmatched bases: 7. CDR3 nucleotide sequence: TGTGCCATCAGTGAGGGGGTAGCGGGAGTCTCAGATACGCAGTATTTT. This sequence encodes CAISEGVAGVSDTQYF.

The chain uses TRBV5-6 and TRBJ1-5; the match to TRBD1 covers 10 bases. Germline CDR1 and CDR2: SGHDT and YYEEEE. The J segment lost 4 bases and the V segment lost 4 bases, leaving 5 bases of the junction unmatched. There are 15 residues in the CDR3. CDR3 nucleotides: TGTGCCAGCAGCCCTGGACAGGGGGGGAATCAGCCCCAGCATTTT. Protein sequence: CASSPGQGGNQPQHF.